These 4 T cell receptor beta chains were all obtained from the same sample, sequenced in a study of T cells in Graves' hyperthyroidism and ophthalmopathy (dated by TCRdb to between 2019 and 2020). The library relied on multiplex PCR. The sequencing machine was an Illumina HiSeq 2000. TCR beta CDR3 regions were amplified from RNA transcripts. A first-round RT-PCR of the TCR CDR3 used the HTBI primer set with the Qiagen OneStep RT-PCR kit. Through fastp at Q25 and MiXCR, TCRdb rebuilt clones from the public reads, retaining in-frame beta chains. Here each entry gathers all rows of one CDR3 protein and keeps the most common genes and DNA. Present in this sample are fewer than 750,000 distinct CDR3 sequences, around 15% of which were seen just once. The top ten constitute under 15% of the sample. Source material: blood. These receptors all stem from a woman in her forties or fifties with Graves' ophthalmopathy.

This clonotype was found many times. The rearrangement uses TRBV5-1 and TRBJ2-7; D is unclear. Trimming stripped 2 bases from V and 2 bases from J, with 14 bases between. CDR1 and CDR2 (germline): SGHRS, YFSETQ. The CDR3 totals 15 residues. The CDR3 DNA follows: TGCGCCAGCAGCTTCGAAACTGACAAGGCCTACGAGCAGTACTTC. It yields the protein CASSFETDKAYEQYF. The full variable domain, completed using reference TRBV5-1 and TRBJ2-7, is KAGVTQTPRYLIKTRGQQVTLSCSPISGHRSVSWYQQTPGQGLQFLFEYFSETQRNKGNFPGRFSGRQFSNSRSEMNVSTLELGDSALYLCASSFETDKAYEQYFGPGTRLTVT.

The V gene is TRBV29-1, the J gene TRBJ2-7; D remains ambiguous. This CDR3 is 15 amino acids long. The V and J ends lost 1 base and 2 bases respectively, with 15 bases between them. Germline V gene lookup returns CDR1 SQVTM and CDR2 ANQGSEA. The CDR3 region has the DNA TGCAGCGTTGAAGGCTACCATGACTCGACCTACGAGCAGTACTTC. It yields the protein CSVEGYHDSTYEQYF.

This clonotype was seen at least ten times. This chain uses TRBV9 with TRBJ2-1; D gene uncertain. CDR3 length: 15 residues. Trimming removed 2 bases from V and 0 bases from J, with 9 bases in between. Germline V CDR1 and CDR2: SGDLS, YYNGEE. The DNA for the CDR3 is TGTGCCAGCAGCGTCCTGATGGGCTCCTACAATGAGCAGTTCTTC. Its protein is CASSVLMGSYNEQFF. The full variable domain, rest sourced from reference TRBV9 and TRBJ2-1, is DSGVTQTPKHLITATGQRVTLRCSPRSGDLSVYWYQQSLDQGLQFLIQYYNGEERAKGNILERFSAQQFPDLHSELNLSSLELGDSALYFCASSVLMGSYNEQFFGPGTRLTVL.

The sample holds a few counts of this clonotype. This may be a read error, as it is one base from a much larger clone. The chain uses TRBV7-9 and TRBJ1-1; D might be TRBD1 (6 bases). The CDR3 runs 14 residues. Germline lookup yields CDR1 SEHNR and CDR2 FQNEAQ (reference sequence). Trimming took off 7 bases at V and 3 bases at J, with 15 bases between the two ends. The CDR3 is CASNQEGGYTEAFF. The CDR3 DNA sequence: TGTGCCAGCAACCAGGAGGGGGGGTACACTGAAGCTTTCTTT.